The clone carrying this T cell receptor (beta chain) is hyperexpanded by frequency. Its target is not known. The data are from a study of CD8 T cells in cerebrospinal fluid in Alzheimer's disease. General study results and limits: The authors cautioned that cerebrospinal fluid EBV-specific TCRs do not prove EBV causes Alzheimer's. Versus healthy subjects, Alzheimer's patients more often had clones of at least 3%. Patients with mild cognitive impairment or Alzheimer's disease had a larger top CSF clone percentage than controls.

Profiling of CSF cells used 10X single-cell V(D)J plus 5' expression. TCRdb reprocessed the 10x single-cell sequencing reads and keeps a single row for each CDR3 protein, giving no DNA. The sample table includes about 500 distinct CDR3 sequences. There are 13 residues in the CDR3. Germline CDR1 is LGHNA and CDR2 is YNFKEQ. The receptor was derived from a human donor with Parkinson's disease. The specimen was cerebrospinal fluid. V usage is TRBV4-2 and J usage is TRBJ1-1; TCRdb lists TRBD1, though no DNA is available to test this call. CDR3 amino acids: CASSAGGNTEAFF.